One and the same sample provided the 22 T cell receptor beta chains below, sequenced in a study of blood T cell repertoires in COVID-19. Repertoires were generated with immunoSEQ multiplex PCR, while TCRdb's copy carries only in-frame clones and drops some. The sample carries roughly 250,000 clones, around 89% recorded once. Material for sequencing was PBMCs or T cells enriched from blood (not recorded which). The source is a middle-aged man who had recovered from COVID-19.

V is TRBV6-1 and J is TRBJ1-6; the D is unclear. Germline lookup yields CDR1 MNHNS and CDR2 SASEGT. V lost 2 bases and J lost 0, with 5 bases in between. The CDR3 length is 15 residues. The CDR3 sequence: CASSEKSSYNSPLHF. The CDR3 DNA sequence: TGTGCCAGCAGTGAAAAGAGCTCCTATAATTCACCCCTCCACTTT.

The chain carries TRBV14 and TRBJ1-4; 8 bases map to TRBD1. V dropped 2 bases and J dropped 6; count of bases not matched to a gene: 11. CDR3 length: 17 amino acids. CDR1 and CDR2 from the germline V gene are SGHDN and FVKESK. This chain's CDR3 is CASSQRQGARRDEKLFF. CDR3 coding DNA: TGTGCCAGCAGCCAAAGGCAGGGGGCGCGTAGGGATGAAAAACTGTTTTTT. Drawing the rest from reference TRBV14 and TRBJ1-4, the complete variable domain is EAGVTQFPSHSVIEKGQTVTLRCDPISGHDNLYWYRRVMGKEIKFLLHFVKESKQDESGMPNNRFLAERTGGTYSTLKVQPAELEDSGVYFCASSQRQGARRDEKLFFGSGTQLSVL.

The CDR3 bases are TGTGCCAGCAGCCTCCAAAAGGGGGGGGTCGATGGCTACACCTTC. Amino acids: CASSLQKGGVDGYTF. The chain links TRBV5-4 to TRBJ1-2; D may be TRBD1 (6 bases). The CDR3 spans 15 residues. The germline CDR1 and CDR2 sequences are SGHNT and YYREEE (reference sequence). Trimming cost V 4 bases and J 6 bases, with 19 bases left between them.

The genes are TRBV19 and TRBJ1-2; unclear D gene. Germline CDR1 reads LNHDA; CDR2 reads SQIVND (reference sequence). This CDR3 is 13 amino acids long. Trimming took off 4 bases at V and 4 bases at J, with 10 bases between the two ends. CDR3 loop: CASSNEGIYGYTF. CDR3 nucleotide sequence: TGTGCCAGTAGTAATGAGGGCATCTATGGCTACACCTTC.

This rearrangement joins TRBV12-5 to TRBJ2-1; possibly TRBD2 for D (5 bases). The V and J ends lost 6 bases and 2 bases respectively, with 14 bases between them. The germline V gene has CDR1 LGHNT and CDR2 FRNRAP. The CDR3 has 15 amino acids. The CDR3 region has the DNA TGTGCTAGTGGGTCCGACTACGTAACCTACAATGAGCAGTTCTTC. This gives the protein CASGSDYVTYNEQFF.

The chain is built from TRBV6-5 and TRBJ1-5; TRBD1 matches 7 bases. The CDR3 is 13 residues long. The germline CDR1 and CDR2 sequences are MNHEY and SVGAGI. The trim removed 3 bases at V and 9 bases at J, leaving 5 bases unmatched. CDR3 sequence: CASSYTGAAPQHF. In nucleotides, the CDR3 is TGTGCCAGCAGTTATACAGGGGCCGCGCCCCAGCATTTT.

This chain joins TRBV4-2 and TRBJ1-5; no clear D gene. The CDR3 consists of 14 residues. CDR1 LGHNA and CDR2 YNFKEQ come from the germline V gene. The V gene lost 1 base and the J gene lost 7 bases, with 11 bases spanning the gap. The CDR3 coding sequence is TGTGCCAGCAGCCAAGCGAGTATCTCGCAGCCCCAGCATTTT. It encodes CASSQASISQPQHF.

With respect to this clone: Possible read error: a much larger clone is one base away. The chain has TRBV11-2 and TRBJ2-7, with D possibly matching TRBD1 (6 bases). The germline V gene has CDR1 SGHAT and CDR2 FQNNGV. The ends were cut back, 2 bases at V and 2 bases at J, with 7 bases in the middle. The CDR3 runs 13 residues. CDR3 sequence (DNA): TGTGCCAGCAGCTTATACAGGGCCTACGAGCAGTACTTC. Encoded protein: CASSLYRAYEQYF.

This chain uses TRBV14 with TRBJ2-7, with 9 positions matching TRBD1. The junction had 18 bases not matched to a gene; V was cut back by 6 bases and J by 6 bases. CDR3 length: 17 residues. CDR1 and CDR2 from the germline V gene are SGHDN and FVKESK. CDR3 nucleotide sequence: TGTGCCAGCAGGAGTTTCGGACAGGGGAGTATTGTGGGCGAGCAGTACTTC. It is translated as CASRSFGQGSIVGEQYF.

V gene TRBV19 combines with J gene TRBJ1-4; TRBD1 matches 7 bases. The germline V gene encodes CDR1 LNHDA and CDR2 SQIVND (reference sequence). This CDR3 is built from 15 residues. J gave up 7 bases and V 3 bases, and 8 bases lay outside the gene matches. The CDR3 spells CASSMEGQLGEKLFF. The CDR3 DNA reads TGTGCCAGTAGTATGGAGGGACAGTTAGGTGAAAAACTGTTTTTT.

The rearrangement uses TRBV5-1 and TRBJ1-5; D remains unclear. The CDR3 contains 13 residues. Germline values: CDR1 SGHRS, CDR2 YFSETQ. V was trimmed by 5 bases and J by 3 bases, leaving 9 bases between them. The CDR3 DNA sequence: TGCGCCAGCAGGGAGCAGATCAATCAGCCCCAGCATTTT. It specifies CASREQINQPQHF.

CDR3 DNA: TGTGCCAGCAGCTTATCTGTTTCTAACTATGGCTACACCTTC. Amino acids: CASSLSVSNYGYTF. The rearrangement joins TRBV5-6 to TRBJ1-2; D call uncertain. V was pared by 2 bases and J by 0 bases, with 8 bases between. CDR3 length: 14 amino acids. Germline-derived CDR1 and CDR2 are SGHDT and YYEEEE. The whole variable domain, filled in from reference TRBV5-6 and TRBJ1-2, reads DAGVTQSPTHLIKTRGQQVTLRCSPKSGHDTVSWYQQALGQGPQFIFQYYEEEERQRGNFPDRFSGHQFPNYSSELNVNALLLGDSALYLCASSLSVSNYGYTFGSGTRLTVV.

The sample holds a few counts of this clone. The rearrangement links TRBV30 to TRBJ2-4; D may be TRBD2 (6 bases). V lost 5 bases and J lost 0, with 14 bases in between. The CDR3 length is 15 residues. From germline, CDR1 is GTSNPN and CDR2 SVGIG (reference sequence). The CDR3 sequence is CAWDTGVLAKNIQYF. The CDR3 bases are TGTGCCTGGGATACGGGGGTGCTAGCCAAAAACATTCAGTACTTC.

The chain combines TRBV29-1 with TRBJ2-3; no definite D call. V was shortened by 6 bases and J by 1 base, with 23 bases between the two germline ends. This CDR3 is built from 17 residues. Germline V lookup: CDR1 SQVTM, CDR2 ANQGSEA. CDR3: CSVSVTGYYVGTDTQYF. The CDR3 nucleotides read TGCAGCGTCTCGGTAACCGGATACTACGTGGGCACAGATACGCAGTATTTT.

The sample holds a few counts of this clone. J is TRBJ1-2 and V is TRBV6-2 or TRBV6-3; 7 nucleotides line up with TRBD1. Germline V CDR1 and CDR2: MNHEY, SVGEGT. J lost 2 bases, V lost 2 bases, and 5 bases had no gene match. The CDR3 consists of 15 residues. The CDR3, as DNA: TGTGCCAGCAGTTACGGGACAGCCCAGAACTATGGCTACACCTTC. This encodes CASSYGTAQNYGYTF.

This clone was seen a single time. V and J are TRBV7-9 and TRBJ2-5; TRBD2 might be the D (5 bases). Trimming removed 3 bases from V and 5 bases from J, with 13 bases in between. Per germline, CDR1 SEHNR and CDR2 FQNEAQ (reference sequence). The CDR3 is made up of 14 amino acids. This CDR3 reads CASSFGISGETQYF. The CDR3 nucleotides are TGTGCCAGCAGCTTCGGGATCAGTGGGGAGACCCAGTACTTC. Combining the CDR3 with reference TRBV7-9 and TRBJ2-5 gives the whole variable domain DTGVSQNPRHKITKRGQNVTFRCDPISEHNRLYWYRQTLGQGPEFLTYFQNEAQLEKSRLLSDRFSAERPKGSFSTLEIQRTEQGDSAMYLCASSFGISGETQYFGPGTRLLVL.

CDR3 DNA sequence: TGTGCCAGCTCACCGAGGACAGGAACCTACGAGCAGTACTTC. Translating it yields CASSPRTGTYEQYF. The J gene is TRBJ2-7, the V gene TRBV18; 7 positions agree with TRBD1. Germline V CDR1 and CDR2: KGHSH, LQKENI. V dropped 3 bases and J dropped 2; count of bases not matched to a gene: 4. The CDR3 covers 14 residues.

V gene TRBV6-5 combines with J gene TRBJ1-5; TRBD1 matches 7 bases. Germline trimming cut 8 bases from V and 5 bases from J; bases unmatched to any gene: 9. In germline, CDR1 is MNHEY, CDR2 SVGAGI. The CDR3 runs 14 residues. CDR3 region: CASSNRDRDQPQHF. DNA for the CDR3: TGTGCCAGCTCGAACCGGGACAGAGATCAGCCCCAGCATTTT.

V and J are TRBV10-2 and TRBJ2-3; 9 bases map to TRBD2. The CDR3 runs to 15 residues. Germline values: CDR1 WSHSY, CDR2 SAAADI. The V gene end was trimmed by 4 bases and the J gene end by 0 bases; junction bases not matched to a gene: 2. Written as DNA, the CDR3 is TGCGCCAGCAGTGGACTAGCGGAGAGCACAGATACGCAGTATTTT. Amino acid sequence: CASSGLAESTDTQYF.

The rearrangement joins TRBV29-1 to TRBJ2-7; 9 nucleotides align to TRBD1. The CDR3 consists of 14 residues. The V and J ends lost 3 bases and 5 bases, in that order; junction bases with no gene match: 8. In germline, CDR1 is SQVTM, CDR2 ANQGSEA. For the CDR3, the DNA is TGCAGCGTTGATATAGGACAGGGGTTGCACGAGCAGTACTTC. Protein product: CSVDIGQGLHEQYF.

This chain joins TRBV23-1 and TRBJ2-5; weak D call: TRBD2 (6 bases). TRBV23-1 falls under the ORF class, with uncertain function. Trimming stripped 0 bases from V and 2 bases from J, with 10 bases between. The CDR3 spans 15 residues. The CDR3 DNA reads as TGCGCCAGCAGTCAATCGGGTCGGGGGCAAGAGACCCAGTACTTC. The encoded protein is CASSQSGRGQETQYF.

In DNA, the CDR3 is TGTGCCAGCAGCCAGATAAGCCCAGAGACCCAGTACTTC. This codes for CASSQISPETQYF. The rearrangement joins TRBV3-1 (or the pseudogene TRBV3-2) to TRBJ2-5; D is undetermined. The CDR3 covers 13 residues. Germline lookup yields CDR1 LGHDT and CDR2 YNNKEL (reference sequence). V was trimmed by 3 bases and J by 4 bases, leaving 9 bases between them.